A single sample gave rise to the 27 T cell receptor beta chains below, sequenced in a study of PD-1 blockade in classical Hodgkin lymphoma. The repertoire was sequenced with immunoSEQ multiplex PCR; TCRdb's copy has only in-frame clones and lacks some. The sample yields roughly 46,000 clones, approximately 76% seen once. Time point meaning: cycle 4 day 1 (C4D1), after five to seven weeks of nivolumab. No patient escaped relapse after autologous stem cell transplantation, and brentuximab vedotin exposure varied. The sample was peripheral blood mononuclear cells (PBMCs), taken before the fourth cycle of nivolumab. Receptor source: a human donor with classical Hodgkin lymphoma.

This clone was seen a single time. This chain joins TRBV9 and TRBJ2-5; 7 bases line up with TRBD2. Germline V gives CDR1 SGDLS, CDR2 YYNGEE. Trimming cost V 4 bases and J 2 bases; bases outside gene matches: 14. This CDR3 has 17 amino acids. The CDR3 spells CASSPSSGIIRQETQYF. The CDR3 nucleotides are TGTGCCAGCAGCCCCTCGAGCGGGATAATCAGGCAAGAGACCCAGTACTTC. Full variable domain (rest looked up from reference TRBV9 and TRBJ2-5): DSGVTQTPKHLITATGQRVTLRCSPRSGDLSVYWYQQSLDQGLQFLIQYYNGEERAKGNILERFSAQQFPDLHSELNLSSLELGDSALYFCASSPSSGIIRQETQYFGPGTRLLVL.

Only one count was recorded for this clone. Germline and junction disagree at one end, which may indicate a read error. The chain combines TRBV25-1 with TRBJ2-5, with D possibly TRBD2 on 7 matching bases. Germline loops: CDR1 MGHDK, CDR2 SYGVNS. CDR3 length: 14 amino acids. CDR3 nucleotides: TGTGCCAGCAATGAAAGGGGGGGGGTCGAGACCCAGTACTTC. This gives the protein CASNERGGVETQYF.

The chain carries TRBV5-1 and TRBJ1-2; weak D call: TRBD1 (5 bases). The CDR3 consists of 13 residues. Trimming removed 3 bases at V and 8 bases at J, with 14 bases between. Germline assignment: CDR1 SGHRS and CDR2 YFSETQ. The CDR3 DNA reads TGCGCCAGCAGCTGGGTACCAGGGCAAGGCTACACCTTC. Its translation is CASSWVPGQGYTF.

J is TRBJ2-1 and V is TRBV11-3; 12 positions match TRBD2. V trimming: 2 bases; J trimming: 6 bases; junction bases outside the gene matches: 14. The germline V gene encodes CDR1 SGHNT and CDR2 YENEEA. CDR3 size: 19 residues. The CDR3 region is CASSLFGTSGPSRGNEQFF. The CDR3 bases are TGTGCCAGCAGCTTATTTGGGACTAGCGGGCCGTCGAGGGGCAATGAGCAGTTCTTC.

This clone came up a few times. This chain joins TRBV11-2 and TRBJ1-2; D perhaps matches TRBD1 (5 bases). Germline CDR1 is SGHAT and CDR2 is FQNNGV. The CDR3 consists of 17 residues. The V end was cut by 4 bases, the J end by 3 bases, with 21 bases between. CDR3 amino acids: CASSSGPGGGIYYGYTF. The CDR3 DNA is TGTGCCAGCAGCTCCGGACCGGGTGGGGGGATTTACTATGGCTACACCTTC.

This chain connects TRBV9 to TRBJ1-2, with no clear D. The germline V and J ends were trimmed by 2 bases and 1 base, with 3 bases remaining between them. The CDR3 has 12 amino acids. Germline V lookup: CDR1 SGDLS, CDR2 YYNGEE. CDR3 DNA: TGTGCCAGCAGCGTGAATAACTATGGCTACACCTTC. Protein product: CASSVNNYGYTF.

The rearrangement uses TRBV7-6 and TRBJ2-7, with a possible D match to TRBD2 (6 bases). Germline V gives CDR1 SGHVS, CDR2 FNYEAQ. Trimming pared 5 bases from V and 4 bases from J, leaving 18 bases between. This CDR3 is built from 15 residues. The CDR3 region has the DNA TGTGCCAGCAGCCTAGAGGGACTCTTTTCGTACGAGCAGTACTTC. It specifies CASSLEGLFSYEQYF.

This clone was found a few times. The chain combines TRBV28 with TRBJ1-3; a weak D match, TRBD1 (5 bases). The germline V gene encodes CDR1 MDHEN and CDR2 SYDVKM. The V and J ends lost 3 bases and 5 bases respectively, with 17 bases between them. The CDR3 spans 16 residues. CDR3 loop: CASSFVFRARRNTIYF. The CDR3, as DNA: TGTGCCAGCAGTTTCGTGTTCAGGGCGCGGCGAAACACCATATATTTT.

The J gene is TRBJ1-4, the V gene TRBV5-1; D might be TRBD1 (6 bases). V lost 5 bases and J lost 7, with 21 bases in between. CDR1 and CDR2 (germline): SGHRS, YFSETQ. The CDR3 has 16 residues. Here the CDR3 reads CASRPGHLLMGEKLFF. CDR3 coding DNA: TGCGCCAGCAGACCGGGACACCTTCTTATGGGTGAAAAACTGTTTTTT.

As for this clone: This is likely an artifact of a read error, given a far larger clone one base away. The rearrangement joins TRBV7-6 to TRBJ2-7; D uncertain. Germline V gene lookup returns CDR1 SGHVS and CDR2 FNYEAQ. The CDR3 spans 13 residues. The DNA of the CDR3 is TGTGCCAGCAGCTTAGCGCATAACTACGGGCAGTACTTC. The encoded protein is CASSLAHNYGQYF.

The chain links TRBV28 to TRBJ1-5, with D unclear. Per the germline V gene, CDR1 is MDHEN and CDR2 is SYDVKM. V lost 4 bases to trimming and J lost 2 bases, with 9 bases between them. The CDR3 extends over 14 amino acids. The CDR3 loop is CASSSIHGNQPQHF. The CDR3 region has the DNA TGTGCCAGCAGTTCCATACATGGCAATCAGCCCCAGCATTTT.

The chain couples TRBV2 to TRBJ2-7, with 7 nucleotides matching TRBD1. Germline V gene sequence: CDR1 SNHLY, CDR2 FYNNEI. The CDR3 runs to 14 residues. V shed 6 bases and J 4 bases; nucleotides not matched to a gene: 9. In DNA, the CDR3 is TGTGCCAGCAGCCAGACAGGGTTAGGGTACGAGCAGTACTTC. Translating gives CASSQTGLGYEQYF.

The chain combines TRBV11-2 with TRBJ2-7; D is perhaps TRBD2 (6 bases). There are 15 residues in the CDR3. Deletions cut 4 bases from V and 0 bases from J, with 13 bases between. Per the germline V gene, CDR1 is SGHAT and CDR2 is FQNNGV. CDR3 DNA: TGTGCCAGCAGCTGGAGCGGAGGGTCCTCCTACGAGCAGTACTTC. This sequence encodes CASSWSGGSSYEQYF. Combining the CDR3 with reference TRBV11-2 and TRBJ2-7 gives the whole variable domain EAGVAQSPRYKIIEKRQSVAFWCNPISGHATLYWYQQILGQGPKLLIQFQNNGVVDDSQLPKDRFSAERLKGVDSTLKIQPAKLEDSAVYLCASSWSGGSSYEQYFGPGTRLTVT.

The chain links TRBV19 to TRBJ2-2; 7 bases map to TRBD2. Trimming took 4 bases from V and 1 from J; bases not matched to a gene: 6. From germline, CDR1 is LNHDA and CDR2 SQIVND (reference sequence). CDR3 length: 16 residues. In DNA, the CDR3 is TGTGCCAGTAGTACCAGAGCGGGGCTGAACACCGGGGAGCTGTTTTTT. Amino acids: CASSTRAGLNTGELFF. Combining the CDR3 with reference TRBV19 and TRBJ2-2 gives the whole variable domain DGGITQSPKYLFRKEGQNVTLSCEQNLNHDAMYWYRQDPGQGLRLIYYSQIVNDFQKGDIAEGYSVSREKKESFPLTVTSAQKNPTAFYLCASSTRAGLNTGELFFGEGSRLTVL.

The chain is built from TRBV28 and TRBJ1-2; D is unclear. V lost 5 bases and J 0 bases, leaving 13 bases between the germline ends. The length of the CDR3 is 15 residues. The germline V gene encodes CDR1 MDHEN and CDR2 SYDVKM. The CDR3 is CASSASTASNYGYTF. The CDR3 bases are TGTGCCAGCAGTGCCTCGACTGCCTCTAACTATGGCTACACCTTC.

The DNA of the CDR3 is TGTGCCAGCAGCTTGGCGGGACTAGCGGGTTACAATGAGCAGTTCTTC. As protein: CASSLAGLAGYNEQFF. The rearrangement joins TRBV5-4 to TRBJ2-1; TRBD2 agrees at 12 bases. Trimming at V came to 0 bases and at J to 4 bases, leaving 2 bases not matched to a gene. The CDR3 extends over 16 amino acids. Germline lookup yields CDR1 SGHNT and CDR2 YYREEE (reference sequence).

The chain combines TRBV5-1 with TRBJ1-2, with unresolved D. The germline gives CDR1 SGHRS, CDR2 YFSETQ. V dropped 1 base and J dropped 1 base, with 11 bases sitting between them. The CDR3 consists of 15 residues. CDR3 DNA sequence: TGCGCCAGCAGCTTGCGGGCAGATGATAACTATGGCTACACCTTC. This sequence encodes CASSLRADDNYGYTF.

The chain is built from TRBV7-6 and TRBJ2-1; D is ambiguous. Looked up from germline, CDR1 is SGHVS and CDR2 is FNYEAQ. The germline V and J ends were trimmed by 5 bases and 0 bases, with 11 bases remaining between them. This CDR3 comprises 15 residues. The CDR3 loop reads CASSLDRSSYNEQFF. In DNA form, the CDR3 reads TGTGCCAGCAGCCTGGACCGTAGCTCCTACAATGAGCAGTTCTTC.

The genes are TRBV28 and TRBJ1-2, with a weak D call TRBD1 (5 bases). This CDR3 contains 14 residues. Trimming took off 3 bases at V and 7 bases at J, with 15 bases between the two ends. Germline CDR1 and CDR2: MDHEN and SYDVKM. The DNA of the CDR3 is TGTGCCAGCAGTTTTTTGGGGCACCGGGGTGGCTACACCTTC. As protein: CASSFLGHRGGYTF.

The chain has TRBV6-6 and TRBJ2-7; 7 positions agree with TRBD2. J was trimmed by 3 bases and V by 8 bases; bases with no gene match: 13. Germline V gene data show CDR1 as MNHNY and CDR2 as SVGAGI (reference sequence). This CDR3 comprises 15 residues. The CDR3 sequence is CASRRSSGTLYEQYF. CDR3 nucleotides: TGTGCCAGCCGGAGGTCGAGCGGGACCCTCTACGAGCAGTACTTC.

The rearrangement joins TRBV14 to TRBJ2-4; D unclear. CDR3 length: 17 amino acids. Per germline, CDR1 SGHDN and CDR2 FVKESK. Deletions cut 1 base from V and 3 bases from J, with 16 bases between. CDR3 coding DNA: TGTGCCAGCAGCCAAGTCCCTCGTTCCTGGGGCAAAAACATTCAGTACTTC. Its protein product is CASSQVPRSWGKNIQYF.

The V call is TRBV11-2, the J call TRBJ2-7; TRBD1 might be the D (5 bases). V gave up 5 bases and J gave up 4 bases, with 9 bases separating them. The germline V gene has CDR1 SGHAT and CDR2 FQNNGV. CDR3 size: 12 residues. CDR3 in amino acids: CASSVTVYEQYF. In DNA form, the CDR3 reads TGTGCCAGCAGCGTGACAGTTTACGAGCAGTACTTC.

The chain recombines TRBV5-1 with TRBJ1-2, with D unclear. Germline V CDR1 and CDR2: SGHRS, YFSETQ. This CDR3 has 12 amino acids. V lost 3 bases to trimming and J lost 7 bases, with 10 bases between them. The CDR3 DNA reads TGCGCCAGCAGCTCTACGGTATTTGGCTACACCTTC. This codes for CASSSTVFGYTF.

The DNA for the CDR3 is TGTGCCAGTAGTACGGCATCGGCAGACAATGAAAAACTGTTTTTT. Residues: CASSTASADNEKLFF. The V and J genes are TRBV19 and TRBJ1-4; no definite D call. This CDR3 contains 15 residues. Germline loops: CDR1 LNHDA, CDR2 SQIVND (reference sequence). Trimming removed 4 bases from V and 5 bases from J, with 14 bases in between.

The V call is TRBV11-3, the J call TRBJ2-1; D perhaps matches TRBD1 (6 bases). The V gene lost 5 bases and the J gene lost 0 bases, with 11 bases spanning the gap. CDR3 length equals 15 residues. Germline CDR1 reads SGHNT; CDR2 reads YENEEA. As DNA, the CDR3 is TGTGCCAGCAGCCCTGGACAGAGCTCCTACAATGAGCAGTTCTTC. Translation gives CASSPGQSSYNEQFF.

J is TRBJ1-3 and V is TRBV28; D is ambiguous. CDR3 length: 10 residues. CDR1 is MDHEN, CDR2 SYDVKM, per germline. The germline V and J ends were trimmed by 8 bases and 4 bases, with 3 bases remaining between them. CDR3 sequence: CASGGNTIYF. The DNA of the CDR3 is TGTGCCAGCGGAGGAAACACCATATATTTT. The full variable domain, in which reference TRBV28 and TRBJ1-3 provide the parts outside the CDR3, is DVKVTQSSRYLVKRTGEKVFLECVQDMDHENMFWYRQDPGLGLRLIYFSYDVKMKEKGDIPEGYSVSREKKERFSLILESASTNQTSMYLCASGGNTIYFGEGSWLTVV.

The gene calls are TRBV5-6 and TRBJ2-7, with TRBD2 identical over 14 bases. This CDR3 spans 16 amino acids. Germline lookup yields CDR1 SGHDT and CDR2 YYEEEE. Trimming removed 7 bases from V and 4 bases from J; junction bases left unmatched: 10. CDR3 loop: CASVPGGTSGRYEQYF. Written as DNA, the CDR3 is TGTGCCAGCGTACCCGGTGGGACTAGCGGGAGATACGAGCAGTACTTC.